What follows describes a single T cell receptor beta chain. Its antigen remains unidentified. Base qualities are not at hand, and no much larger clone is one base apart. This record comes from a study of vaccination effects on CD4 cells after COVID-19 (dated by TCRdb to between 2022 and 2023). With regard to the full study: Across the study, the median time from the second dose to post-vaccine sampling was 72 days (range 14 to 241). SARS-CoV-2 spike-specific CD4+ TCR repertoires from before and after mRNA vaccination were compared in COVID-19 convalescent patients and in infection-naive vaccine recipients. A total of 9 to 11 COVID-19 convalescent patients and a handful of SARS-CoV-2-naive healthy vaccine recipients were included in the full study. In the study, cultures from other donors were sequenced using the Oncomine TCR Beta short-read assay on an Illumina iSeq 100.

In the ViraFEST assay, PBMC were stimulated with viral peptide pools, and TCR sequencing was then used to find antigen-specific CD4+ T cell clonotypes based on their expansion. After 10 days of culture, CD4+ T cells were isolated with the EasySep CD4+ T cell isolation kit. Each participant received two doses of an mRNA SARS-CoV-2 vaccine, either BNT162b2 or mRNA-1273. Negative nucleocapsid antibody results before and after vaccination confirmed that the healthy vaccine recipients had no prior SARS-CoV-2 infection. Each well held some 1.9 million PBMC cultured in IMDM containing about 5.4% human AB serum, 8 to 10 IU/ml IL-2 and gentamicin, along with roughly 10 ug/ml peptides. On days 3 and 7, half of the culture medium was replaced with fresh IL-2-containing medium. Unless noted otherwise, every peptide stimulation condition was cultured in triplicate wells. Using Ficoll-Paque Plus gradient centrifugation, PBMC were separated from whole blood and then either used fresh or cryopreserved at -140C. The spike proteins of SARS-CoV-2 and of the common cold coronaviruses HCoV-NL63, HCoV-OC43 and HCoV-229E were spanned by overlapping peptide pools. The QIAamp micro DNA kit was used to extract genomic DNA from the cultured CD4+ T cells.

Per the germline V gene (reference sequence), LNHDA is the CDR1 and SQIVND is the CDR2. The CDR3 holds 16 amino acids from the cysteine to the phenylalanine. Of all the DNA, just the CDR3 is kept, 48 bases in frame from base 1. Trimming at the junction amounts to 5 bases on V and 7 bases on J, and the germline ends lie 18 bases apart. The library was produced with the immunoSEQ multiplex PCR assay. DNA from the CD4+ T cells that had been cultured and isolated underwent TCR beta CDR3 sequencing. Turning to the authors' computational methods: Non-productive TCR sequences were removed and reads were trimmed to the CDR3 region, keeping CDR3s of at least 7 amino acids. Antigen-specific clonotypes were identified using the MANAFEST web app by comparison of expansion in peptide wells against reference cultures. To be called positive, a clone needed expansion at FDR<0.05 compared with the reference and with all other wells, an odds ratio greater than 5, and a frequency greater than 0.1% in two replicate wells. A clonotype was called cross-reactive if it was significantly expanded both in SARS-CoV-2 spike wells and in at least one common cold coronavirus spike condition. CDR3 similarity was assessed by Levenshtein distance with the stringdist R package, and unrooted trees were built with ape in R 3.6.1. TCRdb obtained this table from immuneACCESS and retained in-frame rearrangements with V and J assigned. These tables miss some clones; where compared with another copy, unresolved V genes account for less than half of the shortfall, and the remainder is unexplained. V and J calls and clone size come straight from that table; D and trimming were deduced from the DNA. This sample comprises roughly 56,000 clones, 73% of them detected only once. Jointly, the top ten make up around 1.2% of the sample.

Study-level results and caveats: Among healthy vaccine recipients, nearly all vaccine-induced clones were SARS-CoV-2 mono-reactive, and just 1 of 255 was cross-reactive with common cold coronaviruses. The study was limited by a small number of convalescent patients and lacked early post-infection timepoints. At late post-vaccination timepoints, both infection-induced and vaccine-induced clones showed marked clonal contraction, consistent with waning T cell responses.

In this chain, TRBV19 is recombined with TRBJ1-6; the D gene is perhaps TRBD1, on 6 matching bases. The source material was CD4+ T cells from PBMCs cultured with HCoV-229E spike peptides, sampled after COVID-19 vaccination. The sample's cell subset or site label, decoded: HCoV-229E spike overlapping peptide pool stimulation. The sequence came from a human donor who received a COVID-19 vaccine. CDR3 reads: CASSGGGAPLNSPLHF. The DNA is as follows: TGTGCCAGTAGTGGCGGGGGCGCCCCCTTGAATTCACCCCTCCACTTT.